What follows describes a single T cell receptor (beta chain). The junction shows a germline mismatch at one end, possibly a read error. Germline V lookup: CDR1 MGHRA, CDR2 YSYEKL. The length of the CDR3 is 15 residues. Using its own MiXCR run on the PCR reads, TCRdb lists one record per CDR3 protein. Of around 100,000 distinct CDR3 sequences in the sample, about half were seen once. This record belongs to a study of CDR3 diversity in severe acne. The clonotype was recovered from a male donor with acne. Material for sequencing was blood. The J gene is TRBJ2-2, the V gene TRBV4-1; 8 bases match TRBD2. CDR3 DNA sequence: TGCGCCAGCAGCCGAGCGGGAGCGAACACCGAGGAGCTGTTTTTT. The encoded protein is CASSRAGANTEELFF.